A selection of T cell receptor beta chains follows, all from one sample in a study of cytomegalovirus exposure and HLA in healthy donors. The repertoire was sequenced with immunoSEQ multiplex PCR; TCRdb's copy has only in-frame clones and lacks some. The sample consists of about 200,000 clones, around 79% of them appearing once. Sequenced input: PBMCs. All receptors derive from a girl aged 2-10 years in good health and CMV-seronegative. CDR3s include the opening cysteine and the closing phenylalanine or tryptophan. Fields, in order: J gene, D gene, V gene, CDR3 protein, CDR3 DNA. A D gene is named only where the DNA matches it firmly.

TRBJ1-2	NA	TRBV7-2	CASSISWEGGYTF	TGTGCCAGCAGTATATCGTGGGAGGGTGGCTACACCTTC
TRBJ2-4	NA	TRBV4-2	CASSHLKDSVENIQYF	TGTGCCAGCAGCCATCTTAAAGATAGTGTGGAAAACATTCAGTACTTC
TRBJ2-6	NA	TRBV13	CASSLTGVGSGANVLTF	TGTGCCAGCAGCTTAACCGGTGTCGGGTCTGGGGCCAACGTCCTGACTTTC
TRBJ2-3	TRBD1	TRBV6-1	CASSKTGRTDTQYF	TGTGCCAGCAGTAAGACAGGGCGGACAGATACGCAGTATTTT
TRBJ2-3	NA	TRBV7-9	CASSSTADTQYF	TGTGCCAGCAGCAGCACAGCAGATACGCAGTATTTT
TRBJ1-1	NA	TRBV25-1	CASTSQGRTEAFF	TGTGCCAGCACCTCACAGGGTCGAACTGAAGCTTTCTTT
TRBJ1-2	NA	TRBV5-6	CASSLDPGRGAYGYTF	TGTGCCAGCAGCTTGGACCCGGGTCGGGGGGCCTATGGCTACACCTTC
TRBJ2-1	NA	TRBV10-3	CAINGDSDNEQFF	TGTGCCATCAACGGAGACAGTGACAATGAGCAGTTCTTC
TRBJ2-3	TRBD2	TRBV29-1	CSVRLARDTQYF	TGCAGCGTCAGACTAGCGCGAGATACGCAGTATTTT
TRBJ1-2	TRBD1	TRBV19	CASRTGGYGYTF	TGTGCCAGTAGAACAGGGGGCTATGGCTACACCTTC
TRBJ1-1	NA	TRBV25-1	CASSIWAGGDRGGAFF	TGTGCCAGCAGTATATGGGCCGGAGGGGATCGTGGTGGAGCTTTCTTT
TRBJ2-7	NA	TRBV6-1	CASSDNSYEQYF	TGTGCCAGCAGTGACAACTCCTACGAGCAGTACTTC
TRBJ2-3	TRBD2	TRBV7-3	CASSPRTSGATDTQYF	TGTGCCAGCAGCCCCCGAACTAGCGGGGCTACAGATACGCAGTATTTT
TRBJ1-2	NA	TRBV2	CASSEAGSYGYTF	TGTGCCAGCAGTGAAGCGGGGAGTTATGGCTACACCTTC
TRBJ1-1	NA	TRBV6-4	CASSAQGNTEAFF	TGTGCCAGCAGTGCACAGGGGAACACTGAAGCTTTCTTT
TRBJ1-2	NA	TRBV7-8	CASSGIGEVYGYTF	TGTGCCAGCAGCGGGATAGGGGAGGTGTATGGCTACACCTTC
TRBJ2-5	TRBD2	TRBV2	CASQGSGEETQYF	TGTGCCAGCCAAGGTAGCGGGGAGGAGACCCAGTACTTC
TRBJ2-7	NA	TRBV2	CAIRASYEQYF	TGTGCAATCAGGGCGTCCTACGAGCAGTACTTC
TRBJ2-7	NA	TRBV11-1	CASSLEASYEQYF	TGTGCCAGCAGCTTAGAGGCTAGTTACGAGCAGTACTTC
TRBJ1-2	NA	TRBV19	CASSPQGRGYTF	TGTGCCAGTAGTCCACAGGGCCGGGGCTACACCTTC